A selection of T cell receptor beta chains follows, all from one sample in a study of graft-versus-host responses after intestinal transplantation. Data came from immunoSEQ multiplex PCR; TCRdb stores just in-frame clones and leaves some out. The sample consists of tens of thousands of clones, 80% to 95% of them appearing once. Their recognized antigens are unknown. Here the sequenced sample was unstimulated CD8+ T cells sorted from spleen or lymph node cells, taken before intestinal transplant. The origin of the receptors is a human donor who received an intestinal transplant. The CDR3 runs from the conserved cysteine through the conserved F or W. A D gene is named only where the DNA matches it firmly. A row's size may be missing; if present it is once, few, many or a size class.

d_gene	v_gene	j_gene	len	abundance	CDR3nt	CDR3aa
-	TRBV6-5	TRBJ2-3	11	few	TGTGCCAGCAGTTACTGGGATACGCAGTATTTT	CASSYWDTQYF
-	TRBV7-3	TRBJ2-1	13	-	TGTGCCAGCAGCTTGCCCCCCAACAATGAGCAGTTCTTC	CASSLPPNNEQFF
-	TRBV6-5	TRBJ1-6	14	-	TGTGCCAGCAGCCTACAGAATGATAATTCACCCCTCCACTTT	CASSLQNDNSPLHF
TRBD1	TRBV4-1	TRBJ1-2	15	-	TGCGCCAGCAGCCAAGAGGGACAGGGAATCGATGGCTACACCTTC	CASSQEGQGIDGYTF
-	TRBV30	TRBJ1-1	12	-	TGTGCCTGGAGCTTTGGGGGCACTGAAGCTTTCTTT	CAWSFGGTEAFF
-	TRBV4-2	TRBJ2-7	15	-	TGTGCCAGCAGTCCCTGGGGGGGCATGGCCTACGAGCAGTACTTC	CASSPWGGMAYEQYF
-	TRBV10-3	TRBJ2-1	14	-	TGTGCCATCAGCCAGGAATCTGAGCTGGGTGAGCAGTTCTTC	CAISQESELGEQFF
TRBD1	TRBV7-9	TRBJ2-7	16	-	TGTGCCAGCAGCTTTTTGGGGACAGGGGACGGGGACGAGCAGTACTTC	CASSFLGTGDGDEQYF
-	TRBV7-6	TRBJ2-6	15	-	TGTGCCAGCAGCTTAACTGGATCTGGGGCCAACGTCCTGACTTTC	CASSLTGSGANVLTF
TRBD1	TRBV7-9	TRBJ2-7	13	-	TGTGCCAGCAGCGCCACAGGGGACTACGAGCAGTACTTC	CASSATGDYEQYF
-	TRBV6-5	TRBJ2-1	15	-	TGTGCCAGCAGTTTTCGCAGGTCCCCCTACAATGAGCAGTTCTTC	CASSFRRSPYNEQFF
-	TRBV6-5	TRBJ1-2	15	-	TGTGCCAGCAGTTACCTTCCGGACAGAGCCCATGGCTACACCTTC	CASSYLPDRAHGYTF
TRBD1	TRBV7-2	TRBJ1-4	15	-	TGTGCCAGCAGCTACGGGGGACAGGGCAGCGAAAAACTGTTTTTT	CASSYGGQGSEKLFF
-	TRBV11-2	TRBJ1-2	14	-	TGTGCCAGCAGCATACCGCAGGGAATCTATGGCTACACCTTC	CASSIPQGIYGYTF
-	TRBV29-1	TRBJ2-7	14	-	TGCAGCGTTGAGTTGCAGGAGGCAACCTACGAGCAGTACTTC	CSVELQEATYEQYF
-	TRBV11-2	TRBJ2-6	13	-	TGTGCCACTCTTGGGCTGACGGCCAACGTCCTGACTTTC	CATLGLTANVLTF
-	TRBV7-3	TRBJ2-7	13	-	TGTGCCAGCAGCCGGACAGCGGGGAGCGAGCAGTACTTC	CASSRTAGSEQYF
-	TRBV28	TRBJ1-2	16	few	TGTGCCAGCAGTGCACGTGGTGTGGTCCGGGCCCGTGGCTACACCTTC	CASSARGVVRARGYTF
TRBD2	TRBV5-1	TRBJ2-7	16	-	TGCGCCAGCAGCTTGGTCCCCCTAGCGGTCAGCTACGAGCAGTACTTC	CASSLVPLAVSYEQYF
-	TRBV6-5	TRBJ2-5	15	-	TGTGCCAGCAGTTACACTCGGGAGTTAAGGGAGACCCAGTACTTC	CASSYTRELRETQYF
TRBD2	TRBV10-2	TRBJ2-7	15	once	TGCGCCAGCAGTGAAGTCCTAGCGGGAAGATACGAGCAGTACTTC	CASSEVLAGRYEQYF
TRBD1	TRBV9	TRBJ1-2	13	-	TGTGCCAGCAGAGGCGACAGGGGGCCTGGCTACACCTTC	CASRGDRGPGYTF
TRBD1	TRBV6-5	TRBJ2-3	14	-	TGTGCCAGCAGCGGACAGGGTCCCACAGATACGCAGTATTTT	CASSGQGPTDTQYF
-	TRBV9	TRBJ2-1	14	-	TGTGCCAGCAGGGGTAGCGAAAATAACAATGAGCAGTTCTTC	CASRGSENNNEQFF
TRBD1	TRBV2	TRBJ1-5	15	-	TGTGCCAGCAGTGAGTGGGACAGACTCAATCAGCCCCAGCATTTT	CASSEWDRLNQPQHF
-	TRBV27	TRBJ1-2	15	-	TGTGCCAGCAGTTTTTTTGCAGGTGGAGACTATGGCTACACCTTC	CASSFFAGGDYGYTF
-	TRBV28	TRBJ1-2	14	-	TGTGCCAGCAGTTTAGGGAGACAGAACTATGGCTACACCTTC	CASSLGRQNYGYTF
TRBD2	TRBV6-5	TRBJ2-2	14	-	TGTGCCAGCAGTTACGGACTAGACACCGGGGAGCTGTTTTTT	CASSYGLDTGELFF
-	TRBV27	TRBJ2-7	14	-	TGTGCCAGCAGTTTAGTGGGTCCTTCCTACGAGCAGTACTTC	CASSLVGPSYEQYF
-	TRBV7-9	TRBJ2-5	16	-	TGTGCCAGCAGCTTAGTCCACCCGTCGGGTTTCGAGACCCAGTACTTC	CASSLVHPSGFETQYF
TRBD2	TRBV2	TRBJ2-3	17	-	TGTGCCAGCACCGGGGCTAGCGGGACCGGTTTCACAGATACGCAGTATTTT	CASTGASGTGFTDTQYF
-	TRBV6-5	TRBJ2-5	14	-	TGTGCCAGCAGTCCTCAAGATTACCAAGAGACCCAGTACTTC	CASSPQDYQETQYF
-	TRBV7-3	TRBJ2-1	15	once	TGTGCCAGCAGCCCTAGGGGGGGGCCTTACAATGAGCAGTTCTTC	CASSPRGGPYNEQFF
-	TRBV6-5	TRBJ1-6	15	-	TGTGCCAGCAGTTACGGTTTGGGATATACTTCACCCCTCCACTTT	CASSYGLGYTSPLHF
TRBD2	TRBV5-4	TRBJ2-1	15	-	TGTGCCAGCAGCTTGGAGGGGACTAGATTTTATGAGCAGTTCTTC	CASSLEGTRFYEQFF
-	TRBV19	TRBJ2-1	14	-	TGTGCCAGTAGTATTAGCTACGGGTACAATGAGCAGTTCTTC	CASSISYGYNEQFF
TRBD2	TRBV6-6	TRBJ2-3	16	-	TGTGCCAGCAGTTACTCGACTAGCGACATCACAGATACGCAGTATTTT	CASSYSTSDITDTQYF
TRBD2	TRBV14	TRBJ2-1	15	-	TGTGCCAGCACCGCTAGCGGGAGGACTTACAATGAGCAGTTCTTC	CASTASGRTYNEQFF
-	TRBV4-1	TRBJ2-3	14	-	TGCGCCAGCAGCCAAGCAGTCGGTACAGATACGCAGTATTTT	CASSQAVGTDTQYF
TRBD2	TRBV6-1	TRBJ2-1	15	once	TGTGCCAGCAGTGAACTTGAGCTAGCGGGGGGAGAGCAGTTCTTC	CASSELELAGGEQFF
TRBD1	TRBV29-1	TRBJ1-6	13	-	TGCAGCGTCCGGGACAGAGATTTTTCACCCCTCCACTTT	CSVRDRDFSPLHF
-	TRBV11-2	TRBJ2-2	15	-	TGTGCCAGCAGCTTATTAGGGCCGGGCACCGGGGAGCTGTTTTTT	CASSLLGPGTGELFF
TRBD1	TRBV9	TRBJ1-1	13	-	TGTGCCCGATTGACAGGGGGGAGAACTGAAGCTTTCTTT	CARLTGGRTEAFF
-	TRBV9	TRBJ2-6	16	-	TGTGCCAGCAGCGAGACGACGAGCTCTGGGGCCAACGTCCTGACTTTC	CASSETTSSGANVLTF
-	TRBV6-6	TRBJ2-7	13	once	TGTGCCAGCAGTTACTCGGACAGAGACGAGCAGTACTTC	CASSYSDRDEQYF
-	TRBV11-2	TRBJ2-2	12	-	TGTGCCAGCAGCTTAGTCACCGGGGAGCTGTTTTTT	CASSLVTGELFF
TRBD1	TRBV7-9	TRBJ2-2	17	-	TGTGCCAGCAACAAGGACAGGGGCCACATCGACACCGGGGAGCTGTTTTTT	CASNKDRGHIDTGELFF
TRBD1	TRBV7-9	TRBJ1-1	16	once	TGTGCCAGCAGCCTCCACCCGGGACAGGGGGGGACTGAAGCTTTCTTT	CASSLHPGQGGTEAFF
-	TRBV6-1	TRBJ2-3	12	few	TGTGCCACCTCCACAGCGACGGATACGCAGTATTTT	CATSTATDTQYF
TRBD2	TRBV7-2	TRBJ2-1	13	-	TGTGCCAGAGGGCTAGCGGACTACAATGAGCAGTTCTTC	CARGLADYNEQFF
TRBD1	TRBV11-3	TRBJ2-5	16	-	TGTGCCAGCAGCCCGCGCGGGACAGGGGACCTAGAGACCCAGTACTTC	CASSPRGTGDLETQYF
-	TRBV4-1	TRBJ2-5	14	-	TGCGCCAGCAGCCACCCAATCAGTGTAGAGACCCAGTACTTC	CASSHPISVETQYF
-	TRBV5-5	TRBJ1-3	17	few	TGTGCCAGCAGCTTGGTTTTGGGGGGTCCCTCTGGAAACACCATATATTTT	CASSLVLGGPSGNTIYF
-	TRBV6-6	TRBJ1-3	14	-	TGTGCCAGCAGTTACAGCGGGGGAGGAAACACCATATATTTT	CASSYSGGGNTIYF
-	TRBV28	TRBJ2-1	13	-	TGTGCCAGCGGTGGGACGTTCTACAATGAGCAGTTCTTC	CASGGTFYNEQFF
-	TRBV27	TRBJ2-7	15	-	TGTGCCAGCAGGCCGTTGGGGGGACGGAGCTACGAGCAGTACTTC	CASRPLGGRSYEQYF
-	TRBV29-1	TRBJ1-3	15	-	TGCAGCGTTGAAACTTCTGGCGGACCTGGAAACACCATATATTTT	CSVETSGGPGNTIYF
-	TRBV2	TRBJ1-4	14	-	TGTGCCAGCAGTGAAGTAGGGATCCGGGAAAAACTGTTTTTT	CASSEVGIREKLFF
TRBD1	TRBV5-6	TRBJ1-2	15	-	TGTGCCAGCAGCTTCCAGGGGGTAGCTAACTATGGCTACACCTTC	CASSFQGVANYGYTF